Below, 10 T cell receptor beta chains from the same sample are listed, as sequenced in a study of blood T cell repertoires in COVID-19. Measured with immunoSEQ multiplex PCR; TCRdb has only the in-frame clones, and not every one. The table lists roughly 200,000 clones, around 89% of them singletons. Sequences were obtained from PBMCs or T cells enriched from blood (not recorded which). All receptors come from a woman younger than 45 who had recovered from COVID-19.

The rearrangement joins TRBV5-4 to TRBJ2-3, with 13 bases matching TRBD2. CDR1 is SGHNT, CDR2 YYREEE, per germline (reference sequence). This CDR3 is built from 17 residues. V lost 0 bases to trimming and J lost 2 bases; unmatched junction nucleotides: 3. DNA of the CDR3: TGTGCCAGCAGCTTGGGCGGGACTAGCGGGACCACAGATACGCAGTATTTT. It is translated as CASSLGGTSGTTDTQYF.

This clone was seen a handful of times. Here the CDR3 reads CASGRSGTGMYEQYF. Written as DNA, the CDR3 is TGTGCCAGCGGTCGTTCCGGGACAGGGATGTACGAGCAGTACTTC. The gene calls are TRBV7-6 and TRBJ2-7; 9 bases map to TRBD1. The CDR3 consists of 15 residues. Per germline, CDR1 SGHVS and CDR2 FNYEAQ. With 8 bases clipped from V and 4 bases from J, the junction kept 12 bases outside the gene matches.

The chain recombines TRBV5-6 with TRBJ1-6, with TRBD1 identical over 9 bases. CDR1 and CDR2 (germline): SGHDT, YYEEEE. V lost 4 bases and J lost 10; bases outside the gene matches: 12. The CDR3 sequence is 16 residues long. CDR3 sequence: CASSTSTGTGKSPLHF. The DNA for the CDR3 is TGTGCCAGCAGCACATCCACCGGGACAGGGAAGTCACCCCTCCACTTT.

This rearrangement joins TRBV19 to TRBJ2-5, with 9 nucleotides matching TRBD1. Trimming at V came to 6 bases and at J to 4 bases, leaving 6 bases not matched to a gene. The CDR3 covers 14 residues. Germline CDR1 LNHDA, CDR2 SQIVND (reference sequence). As DNA, the CDR3 is TGTGCCAGTAGAAGACAGGGGGAGGGAGAGACCCAGTACTTC. Translation: CASRRQGEGETQYF.

This clone was detected only once. The CDR3 here is CASSRQDSYEQYF. CDR3 in DNA: TGTGCCAGCAGTCGACAGGATAGCTACGAGCAGTACTTC. This chain links TRBV12-3 or TRBV12-4 with TRBJ2-7; a weak D match, TRBD1 (6 bases). The CDR3 has 13 residues. V lost 5 bases, J lost 3 bases, and 11 bases lay in between.

CDR3 region: CASSTGGDTQYF. The DNA of the CDR3 is TGTGCCAGTAGCACCGGTGGAGATACGCAGTATTTT. The genes are TRBV19 and TRBJ2-3; no reliable D call. The CDR3 consists of 12 residues. Between the trimmed V and J ends, which lost 6 bases and 5 bases, there was a span of 9 bases. Germline assignment: CDR1 LNHDA and CDR2 SQIVND (reference sequence).

This clone was counted only a few times. J is TRBJ1-1 and V is TRBV5-4; D ambiguous. Deletions cut 0 bases from V and 3 bases from J, with 6 bases between. The germline CDR1 and CDR2 sequences are SGHNT and YYREEE (reference sequence). The CDR3 is made up of 13 amino acids. The CDR3 here is CASSLGEDTEAFF. CDR3 nucleotide sequence: TGTGCCAGCAGCTTGGGCGAAGACACTGAAGCTTTCTTT.

The gene calls are TRBV18 and TRBJ1-2; 9 bases are shared with TRBD1. V was clipped by 6 bases and J by 4 bases; unmatched bases: 6. The CDR3 spans 14 residues. CDR1 is KGHSH and CDR2 is LQKENI in the germline V gene. CDR3 sequence: CASSPADRGYGYTF. The DNA of the CDR3 is TGTGCCAGCTCTCCTGCGGACAGGGGCTATGGCTACACCTTC.

This rearrangement joins TRBV18 to TRBJ1-4, with a weak D call TRBD1 (6 bases). The CDR3 spans 14 residues. Trimming took off 4 bases at V and 0 bases at J, with 6 bases between the two ends. Germline V lookup: CDR1 KGHSH, CDR2 LQKENI. The CDR3 protein is CASSQGATNEKLFF. Here the CDR3 DNA reads TGTGCCAGCTCACAGGGGGCAACTAATGAAAAACTGTTTTTT.

The chain has TRBV5-6 and TRBJ2-4; 10 bases align to TRBD2. Germline V gives CDR1 SGHDT, CDR2 YYEEEE. The trim removed 2 bases at V and 6 bases at J, leaving 11 bases unmatched. This CDR3 has 17 amino acids. The CDR3 is CASSFRPSGGGGNIQYF. The CDR3 region has the DNA TGTGCCAGCAGCTTTCGCCCTAGCGGGGGAGGGGGAAACATTCAGTACTTC.